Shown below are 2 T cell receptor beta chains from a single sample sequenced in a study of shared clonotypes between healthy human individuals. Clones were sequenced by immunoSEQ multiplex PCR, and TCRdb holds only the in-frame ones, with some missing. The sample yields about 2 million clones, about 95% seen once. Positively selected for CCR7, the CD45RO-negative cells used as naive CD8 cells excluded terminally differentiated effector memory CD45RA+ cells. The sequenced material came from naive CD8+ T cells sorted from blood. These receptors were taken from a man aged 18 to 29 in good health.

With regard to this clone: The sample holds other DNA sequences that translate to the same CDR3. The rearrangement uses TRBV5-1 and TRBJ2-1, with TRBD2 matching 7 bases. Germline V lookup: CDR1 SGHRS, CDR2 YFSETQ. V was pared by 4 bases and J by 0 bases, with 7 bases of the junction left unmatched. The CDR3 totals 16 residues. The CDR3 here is CASSLRGGSSYNEQFF. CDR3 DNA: TGCGCCAGCAGCCTGAGGGGCGGGAGCTCCTACAATGAGCAGTTCTTC.

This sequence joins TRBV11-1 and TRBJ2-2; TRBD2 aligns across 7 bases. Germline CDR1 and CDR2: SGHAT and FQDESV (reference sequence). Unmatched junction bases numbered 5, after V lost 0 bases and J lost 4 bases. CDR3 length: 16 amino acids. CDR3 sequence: CASSLAGGLLTGELFF. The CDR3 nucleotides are TGTGCCAGCAGCTTAGCGGGAGGGCTCCTCACCGGGGAGCTGTTTTTT.